This is a list of T cell receptor beta chains from one sample in a study of T cell responses to AZD1222 COVID-19 vaccine. Some clones are missing from TCRdb's copy, which holds only in-frame ones; the method was immunoSEQ multiplex PCR. Here the sample spans roughly 150,000 clones, about 90% being singletons. Source: peripheral blood, taken on day 0 of AZD1222 vaccination. These receptors all stem from an adult in good health. The CDR3 runs from the conserved cysteine through the conserved F or W. The D gene is left open where the match is weak. Clone size is stated in some rows and not others, as once, few, many or a class when expanded.

V	size	J	length	D	DNA	CDR3
TRBV21-1	NA	TRBJ2-1	12	NA	TGTGCCAGCAGCGAGGTGGACAATGAGCAGTTCTTC	CASSEVDNEQFF
TRBV18	NA	TRBJ1-2	15	NA	TGTGCCAGCTCCACTACCTTAGACCCCTTTTATGGCTACACCTTC	CASSTTLDPFYGYTF
TRBV7-9	NA	TRBJ2-5	16	TRBD1	TGTGCCAGCAGCTTAGCGGAGACAGGGCTCCAAGAGACCCAGTACTTC	CASSLAETGLQETQYF
TRBV19	NA	TRBJ1-2	14	TRBD1	TGTGCCAGTAGTAGTACAGGGGGCGTCTATGGCTACACCTTC	CASSSTGGVYGYTF
TRBV3-1/TRBV3-2	once	TRBJ1-4	16	NA	TGTGCCAGTACTACAGTTCAGCAGGTTGGGCCCTTAAAACTGTTTTTT	CASTTVQQVGPLKLFF
TRBV11-2	NA	TRBJ2-2	17	NA	TGTGCCAGCAGCTTAGATTCTAGGGGGGGTAACACCGGGGAGCTGTTTTTT	CASSLDSRGGNTGELFF
TRBV19	NA	TRBJ2-5	14	NA	TGTGCCAGTAGTATTCCCCTAGCTCCAGAGACCCAGTACTTC	CASSIPLAPETQYF
TRBV18	NA	TRBJ1-3	16	TRBD1	TGTGCCAGCTCAACGGGACAGGGACGCTCTGGAAACACCATATATTTT	CASSTGQGRSGNTIYF
TRBV9	NA	TRBJ2-1	16	TRBD2	TGTGCCAGCAGCGTAGGTAGCGGGGGGGCCAACAATGAGCAGTTCTTC	CASSVGSGGANNEQFF
TRBV28	NA	TRBJ1-5	15	NA	TGTGCCAGCAGTTCCACAGGGCCGGGAGATCAGCCCCAGCATTTT	CASSSTGPGDQPQHF
TRBV7-9	NA	TRBJ2-2	14	NA	TGTGCCAGCAGCTTGGGAGGAGGGCACGGGGAGCTGTTTTTT	CASSLGGGHGELFF
TRBV5-5	NA	TRBJ1-1	13	NA	TGTGCCAGCAGCCTTCCCGGGGGCACTGAAGCTTTCTTT	CASSLPGGTEAFF
TRBV6-5	few	TRBJ1-5	13	NA	TGTGCCAGCACGACAGGTAGCAATCAGCCCCAGCATTTT	CASTTGSNQPQHF
TRBV25-1	once	TRBJ1-2	12	NA	TGTGCCAGCACGAGGCAGGGTCTCGGCTACACCTTC	CASTRQGLGYTF
TRBV15	NA	TRBJ1-5	15	NA	TGTGCCACCAGCAGAGACACAGGGTCCAGGCAGCCCCAGCATTTT	CATSRDTGSRQPQHF
TRBV30	few	TRBJ2-3	15	NA	TGTGCCTGGAGTGGAGGGTGGCCCTCCTTGGGTACGCAGTATTTT	CAWSGGWPSLGTQYF
TRBV4-3	NA	TRBJ1-2	14	NA	TGCGCCAGCAGCCAAGAGCCAGGGCCCTATGGCTACACCTTC	CASSQEPGPYGYTF